This section outlines one T cell receptor beta chain sequence together with its context. Its antigen is currently unknown. The data originate from a study of CD39 and CD103 CD8 tumor-infiltrating T cells. Study-level results: DP CD8 TILs appeared more oligoclonal than DN and SP CD8 TILs and blood memory CD8 T cells.

CDR1 and CDR2 (germline): SEHNR, FQNEAQ (reference sequence). The germline V and J ends were trimmed by 0 bases and 4 bases, with 9 bases remaining between them. CDR3 length: 14 residues. CD8+CD4-CD45RA- cells, CCR7-positive or negative, formed the memory CD8 sort. Between roughly 8,500 and 100,000 sorted cells per subset supplied genomic DNA. Sequencing used immunoSEQ multiplex PCR; TCRdb keeps in-frame clones, though not all of them. The sample has approximately 4,200 clones; more than 55% are singletons. V gene TRBV7-9 combines with J gene TRBJ1-1, with a tentative D call TRBD1 (6 bases). The TCR sequence derives from a human donor with head and neck squamous cell carcinoma. The sequencing sample was made of CD8+ T cells sorted from blood. Noted subset: total memory CD8 T cells (CD45RA-CCR7+/-) from blood or uninvolved lymph node. In nucleotides, the CDR3 is TGTGCCAGCAGCTTAGCGGGGGGGGCCACTGAAGCTTTCTTT. Amino acid sequence: CASSLAGGATEAFF.